The T cell receptor beta chain under discussion was sequenced for a study of OX40 agonist ivuxolimab in advanced cancers. At the level of the whole study: Ivuxolimab was a fully human IgG2 agonistic monoclonal antibody targeting the costimulatory receptor OX40 (CD134). Intravenous ivuxolimab was administered to patients every 2 weeks at six dose levels: 0.01, 0.1, 0.3, 1.5, 3 and 10 mg/kg. Among the approximately 54 dose-escalation patients, about 20 had hepatocellular carcinoma, around 15 melanoma, 9 renal cell carcinoma and 9 head and neck cancer. The dose-escalation cohort was roughly 87% male with a mean age of around 64 years, ranging from roughly 20 to 80. Patients were allowed to have had prior anti-PD-1, anti-PD-L1 or anti-CTLA-4 therapy, and approximately 43% of the dose-escalation patients had previously received checkpoint inhibitors. Partial responses were achieved by three dose-escalation patients, of whom one had hepatocellular carcinoma and two had cutaneous melanoma. Peripheral TCRbeta sequencing aimed to test whether ivuxolimab altered TCR sequence diversity and caused clonal T-cell expansion. The monotherapy dose-escalation portion (N ≈ 50 patients) of the phase I ivuxolimab trial is reported in the paper.

Overall results and qualifications from the work: Low levels of normalized T-cell clonal expansion were also seen in some patients who did not respond. Partial responders in the 0.1-3.0 mg/kg groups had among the lowest normalized peripheral clonal expansion, especially among CD8+ T cells. After ivuxolimab, more expanded clones were found on average in CD8+ T cells than in CD4+ T cells. The antigen specificity of the peripheral T cells that underwent clonal expansion was not determined. At doses of 0.1 to 3.0 mg/kg, clonal expansion of both CD4+ and CD8+ blood T cells was observed from baseline to week 6.

Patients with a history of autoimmune disease or receiving systemic immunosuppression were excluded from the trial. Peripheral blood for TCR sequencing was drawn from every dose cohort at baseline, at cycle 4 day 1 and at cycle 7 day 1. Samples were obtained from an open-label, multicenter, first-in-human phase I dose-escalation trial of ivuxolimab. Adults with locally advanced or metastatic head and neck squamous cell, hepatocellular, melanoma or renal cell carcinoma were enrolled in the trial. Before TCR sequencing, CD4+ T cells and CD8+ T cells from peripheral blood were sorted into separate populations. For sequencing of the TCRbeta CDR3 region, genomic DNA was extracted from the sorted cells. The immunoSEQ Assay was used to sequence the TCRbeta CDR3 regions. TCRdb took this table from immuneACCESS and kept in-frame rearrangements with V and J called. Such tables lack part of the clones; where checked against another copy, unresolved V genes explain under half of the gap, and the rest is unexplained. The sample yields just over 45,000 clones; around 94% were counted once. Of the sample, about 10% is held by the ten largest clones.

A remark on this clone: Its antigen target is currently unknown. The record has no base qualities; no much larger clone is one base away.

Sequences were derived from CD4+ or CD8+ T cells sorted from blood, sampled in a trial of the OX40 agonist ivuxolimab. The receptor's source is an adult with an advanced solid tumor such as melanoma, head and neck, liver or kidney cancer.

DNA sequence: TGTGCCAGCAGCTTGTGGGGGATTTCCCACGAGCAGTACTTC. It encodes CASSLWGISHEQYF. The chain couples TRBV5-4 to TRBJ2-7; the D call is tentative, TRBD1 or TRBD2, as each matches 5 bases. Including cysteine and phenylalanine, the CDR3 has 14 amino acids. Only the CDR3 part of the read is kept: 42 bases, read in frame from the first base. Per the germline V gene (reference sequence), SGHNT is the CDR1 and YYREEE is the CDR2. V loses 1 base of germline sequence and J loses 5 bases, and the interval between the two ends is 13 bases. Reference TRBV5-4 and TRBJ2-7 proteins supply the regions before and after the CDR3; the full variable domain is: ETGVTQSPTHLIKTRGQQVTLRCSSQSGHNTVSWYQQALGQGPQFIFQYYREEENGRGNFPPRFSGLQFPNYSSELNVNALELDDSALYLCASSLWGISHEQYFGPGTRLTVT.